The 27 T cell receptor beta chains below come from one sample, sequenced in a study of blood T cell repertoires in COVID-19. Clones were read by immunoSEQ multiplex PCR, and TCRdb kept only the in-frame ones, dropping some. The sample holds around 140,000 clones, about 80% seen once. Sequenced material: peripheral blood. The receptors derive from a woman aged 55-69 years with acute or convalescent COVID-19.

The chain's CDR3 is CASSLAQGYYNEQFF. CDR3 coding DNA: TGCGCCAGCAGCTTGGCCCAGGGCTACTACAATGAGCAGTTCTTC. The rearrangement joins TRBV5-1 to TRBJ2-1; perhaps TRBD1 as D (5 bases). This CDR3 region has 15 residues. CDR1 is SGHRS and CDR2 is YFSETQ in the germline V gene. V was trimmed by 0 bases and J by 3 bases, leaving 10 bases between them.

This rearrangement joins TRBV19 to TRBJ1-2, with 8 bases fitting TRBD1. This CDR3 region has 17 residues. Trimming took 3 bases from V and 4 from J; bases not matched to a gene: 13. Germline CDR1 and CDR2: LNHDA and SQIVND (reference sequence). CDR3 coding DNA: TGTGCCAGTAGTATCTCCTCCGGGACAGGCCTCCTCTATGGCTACACCTTC. Translating gives CASSISSGTGLLYGYTF.

The chain carries TRBV19 and TRBJ2-7; TRBD1 aligns across 9 bases. The CDR3 runs to 14 residues. V lost 7 bases and J lost 0; bases outside the gene matches: 4. CDR1 and CDR2 from the germline V gene are LNHDA and SQIVND (reference sequence). CDR3 nucleotide sequence: TGTGCCAGTATGGGGACAGGGATCTCCTACGAGCAGTACTTC. Its translation: CASMGTGISYEQYF.

The chain employs TRBV7-3 and TRBJ1-2; D is perhaps TRBD1 (6 bases). Trimming removed 5 bases at V and 1 base at J, with 11 bases between. The CDR3 extends over 14 amino acids. The germline V gene encodes CDR1 SGHTA and CDR2 FQGTGA. The CDR3, as DNA: TGTGCCAGCAGCCCCCGAGGGGGTAACTATGGCTACACCTTC. It translates to CASSPRGGNYGYTF.

This clone came up a few times. This chain uses TRBV5-6 with TRBJ2-7; 11 bases are shared with TRBD2. Germline V lookup: CDR1 SGHDT, CDR2 YYEEEE. J was trimmed by 2 bases and V by 0 bases; bases with no gene match: 10. The CDR3 has 18 residues. The CDR3 region is CASSLGPPTSGATYEQYF. The CDR3 DNA reads TGTGCCAGCAGCTTGGGCCCTCCGACTAGCGGGGCCACCTACGAGCAGTACTTC.

The chain joins TRBV20-1 to TRBJ1-2; D is perhaps TRBD1 (6 bases). Deletions cut 3 bases from V and 7 bases from J, with 18 bases between. Germline values: CDR1 DFQATT, CDR2 SNEGSKA (reference sequence). CDR3 length: 14 residues. The CDR3 sequence is CSASGGPGQGGYTF. The CDR3 DNA reads TGCAGTGCTAGTGGGGGCCCGGGACAAGGTGGCTACACCTTC.

In nucleotides, the CDR3 is TGTGCCAGCAGCCCCGAGGGCGGGAGCACGACCTACAATGAGCAGTTCTTC. Translation gives CASSPEGGSTTYNEQFF. V gene TRBV5-4 combines with J gene TRBJ2-1, with TRBD2 identical over 7 bases. This CDR3 contains 17 residues. The germline V gene encodes CDR1 SGHNT and CDR2 YYREEE (reference sequence). V shed 4 bases and J 2 bases; nucleotides not matched to a gene: 12.

V usage is TRBV18 and J usage is TRBJ2-7, with 7 bases fitting TRBD2. Germline V gene lookup returns CDR1 KGHSH and CDR2 LQKENI. V lost 2 bases to trimming and J lost 6 bases; unmatched junction nucleotides: 7. The CDR3 is 14 amino acids. CDR3 sequence: CASSPTGLVAEQYF. In DNA form, the CDR3 reads TGTGCCAGCTCACCAACAGGACTAGTAGCCGAGCAGTACTTC.

The chain recombines TRBV7-9 with TRBJ1-2; unclear D gene. The V gene's germline CDR1 is SEHNR and CDR2 FQNEAQ (reference sequence). The CDR3 has 14 amino acids. Trimming removed 0 bases from V and 2 bases from J, with 7 bases in between. CDR3 bases: TGTGCCAGCAGCTTAGCGACTTCCAACTATGGCTACACCTTC. This sequence encodes CASSLATSNYGYTF.

This rearrangement joins TRBV6-5 to TRBJ2-7, with D hard to call. This CDR3 is 15 amino acids long. Germline CDR1 MNHEY, CDR2 SVGAGI. The V and J ends lost 6 bases and 2 bases respectively, with 17 bases between them. Here the CDR3 DNA reads TGTGCCAGCAGCCTTGCCGGGTCGCGCACCTACGAGCAGTACTTC. It translates to CASSLAGSRTYEQYF.

The chain employs TRBV7-9 and TRBJ2-5, with 8 bases that match TRBD1. Germline trimming cut 5 bases from V and 5 bases from J; bases unmatched to any gene: 13. The length of the CDR3 is 16 residues. CDR1 and CDR2 from the germline V gene are SEHNR and FQNEAQ (reference sequence). In DNA form, the CDR3 reads TGTGCCAGCAGCCGACCGGAACAGGGGGAGAGCGAGACCCAGTACTTC. Residues: CASSRPEQGESETQYF.

This chain uses TRBV24-1 with TRBJ2-7, with a weak D call TRBD1 (6 bases). Trimming pared 0 bases from V and 2 bases from J, leaving 7 bases between. This CDR3 has 14 residues. CDR1 and CDR2 from the germline V gene are KGHDR and SFDVKD. CDR3 DNA: TGTGCCACCAGTGATTTGGGGACACCCTACGAGCAGTACTTC. Its protein product is CATSDLGTPYEQYF.

The chain carries TRBV2 and TRBJ1-1; D is unclear. The germline gives CDR1 SNHLY, CDR2 FYNNEI. The CDR3 length is 11 residues. The V end was cut by 8 bases, the J end by 1 base, with 5 bases between. The CDR3 DNA follows: TGTGCCAGCGTCGGGAACACTGAAGCTTTCTTT. Residues: CASVGNTEAFF.

This clone has a handful of counts. This sequence joins TRBV29-1 and TRBJ1-1; D call uncertain. Germline V gives CDR1 SQVTM, CDR2 ANQGSEA. V lost 7 bases to trimming and J lost 2 bases, with 11 bases between them. This CDR3 region has 12 residues. The CDR3 region is CSAHTHNTEAFF. The DNA for the CDR3 is TGCAGCGCTCACACCCACAACACTGAAGCTTTCTTT.

This clone was seen only a few times. The chain's CDR3 is CASSFGLAGAYNEQFF. As DNA, the CDR3 is TGTGCCAGCAGCTTCGGACTAGCGGGAGCCTACAATGAGCAGTTCTTC. This chain connects TRBV7-3 to TRBJ2-1, with 13 bases identical to TRBD2. CDR1 and CDR2 (germline): SGHTA, FQGTGA. V dropped 3 bases and J dropped 2; count of bases not matched to a gene: 1. The CDR3 length is 16 residues.

This clone was recorded a few times. This chain uses TRBV5-1 with TRBJ2-2, with a tentative D call TRBD1 (5 bases). Germline CDR1 is SGHRS and CDR2 is YFSETQ. With 0 bases removed from V and 0 bases from J, the gap between germline ends came to 9 bases. The CDR3 runs 16 residues. This chain's CDR3 is CASSLVDSPNTGELFF. DNA of the CDR3: TGCGCCAGCAGCTTGGTCGACAGTCCGAACACCGGGGAGCTGTTTTTT.

Written as DNA, the CDR3 is TGTGCCAGCAGCTTGGATAAGGGGGCCTCCTACAATGAGCAGTTCTTC. The encoded protein is CASSLDKGASYNEQFF. The chain employs TRBV7-9 and TRBJ2-1; 7 nucleotides align to TRBD1. The CDR3 runs 16 residues. From germline, CDR1 is SEHNR and CDR2 FQNEAQ (reference sequence). The V segment lost 3 bases and the J segment 0 bases; nucleotides outside the gene matches: 5.

The chain links TRBV10-3 to TRBJ2-1; D is possibly TRBD2 (6 bases). Germline CDR1 ENHRY, CDR2 SYGVKD. The V and J ends lost 11 bases and 8 bases respectively, with 13 bases between them. This CDR3 has 11 residues. This chain's CDR3 is CAYRGRDEQFF. DNA for the CDR3: TGTGCCTATCGGGGGAGAGATGAGCAGTTCTTC.

The V and J genes are TRBV6-6 and TRBJ1-3, with D maybe TRBD1 (5 bases). Trimming pared 6 bases from V and 0 bases from J, leaving 9 bases between. The CDR3 is 14 amino acids. The germline V gene encodes CDR1 MNHNY and CDR2 SVGAGI (reference sequence). CDR3: CASRPQGSGNTIYF. The CDR3 nucleotides are TGTGCCAGCAGACCCCAGGGCTCTGGAAACACCATATATTTT.

Only a few counts were recorded for this clone. The chain carries TRBV5-1 and TRBJ1-1; TRBD1 might be the D (6 bases). This CDR3 is built from 14 residues. Trimming removed 7 bases from V and 1 base from J, with 14 bases in between. Germline loops: CDR1 SGHRS, CDR2 YFSETQ. The CDR3 bases are TGCGCCAGCCAAGATACAGGGTCGAACACTGAAGCTTTCTTT. Its translation: CASQDTGSNTEAFF.

Notes on this clone: Different DNA sequences within this sample yield the same CDR3. The rearrangement uses TRBV7-2 and TRBJ2-7; D is uncertain. The germline V gene encodes CDR1 SGHTA and CDR2 FQGNSA. V lost 5 bases, J lost 6 bases, and 11 bases lay in between. The CDR3 length is 12 residues. The CDR3 region has the DNA TGTGCCAGCAGCCTCGAGGTAGGCGAGCAGTACTTC. Protein: CASSLEVGEQYF.

The V call is TRBV2, the J call TRBJ2-5; D possibly corresponds to TRBD1 (6 bases). The V end lost 6 bases, the J end lost 5 bases, and 13 bases lay between the germline ends. The CDR3 sequence is 13 residues long. CDR1 and CDR2 from the germline V gene are SNHLY and FYNNEI. The CDR3 region has the DNA TGTGCCAGCAGGAAGGGGGTAGGGGAGACCCAGTACTTC. Translation: CASRKGVGETQYF.

This chain links TRBV6-6 with TRBJ1-1; the match to TRBD1 covers 8 bases. Per germline, CDR1 MNHNY and CDR2 SVGAGI (reference sequence). Germline trimming cut 8 bases from V and 11 bases from J; bases unmatched to any gene: 4. This CDR3 comprises 10 residues. CDR3 protein: CASQGAEAFF. CDR3 bases: TGTGCCAGCCAGGGGGCGGAGGCTTTCTTT.

This clone was detected a few times. This chain joins TRBV12-5 and TRBJ2-3; D might be TRBD2 (6 bases). CDR1 and CDR2 from the germline V gene are LGHNT and FRNRAP. This CDR3 contains 12 residues. V was clipped by 5 bases and J by 5 bases, with 8 bases between them. CDR3 DNA sequence: TGTGCTAGTGGTGGGGGACTAGATACGCAGTATTTT. This translates into CASGGGLDTQYF. Together with reference TRBV12-5 and TRBJ2-3, the CDR3 gives the full variable domain: DARVTQTPRHKVTEMGQEVTMRCQPILGHNTVFWYRQTMMQGLELLAYFRNRAPLDDSGMPKDRFSAEMPDATLATLKIQPSEPRDSAVYFCASGGGLDTQYFGPGTRLTVL.

The rearrangement joins TRBV5-1 to TRBJ2-7; 7 bases align to TRBD1. CDR1 is SGHRS and CDR2 is YFSETQ in the germline V gene. Trimming cost V 0 bases and J 2 bases; bases outside gene matches: 2. The CDR3 contains 14 residues. In DNA form, the CDR3 reads TGCGCCAGCAGCTTGGGACAGGGCGCCTACGAGCAGTACTTC. This codes for CASSLGQGAYEQYF.

The genes are TRBV28 and TRBJ1-6; D not certain. CDR3 length: 15 residues. In germline, CDR1 is MDHEN, CDR2 SYDVKM. Trimming left V 4 bases short and J 10 bases short, with 17 bases between. The DNA for the CDR3 is TGTGCCAGCAGTTACGCACCCGGGGTAGGGTCACCCCTCCACTTT. Its translation is CASSYAPGVGSPLHF.

The gene calls are TRBV11-3 and TRBJ2-3, with D tentatively TRBD2 (7 bases). V was trimmed by 4 bases and J by 9 bases, leaving 26 bases between them. The CDR3 is made up of 17 amino acids. From germline, CDR1 is SGHNT and CDR2 YENEEA. The CDR3, as DNA: TGTGCCAGCAGCTCCACCGCTAGCGGCCCCCGAACAGGGACGCAGTATTTT. Residues: CASSSTASGPRTGTQYF.